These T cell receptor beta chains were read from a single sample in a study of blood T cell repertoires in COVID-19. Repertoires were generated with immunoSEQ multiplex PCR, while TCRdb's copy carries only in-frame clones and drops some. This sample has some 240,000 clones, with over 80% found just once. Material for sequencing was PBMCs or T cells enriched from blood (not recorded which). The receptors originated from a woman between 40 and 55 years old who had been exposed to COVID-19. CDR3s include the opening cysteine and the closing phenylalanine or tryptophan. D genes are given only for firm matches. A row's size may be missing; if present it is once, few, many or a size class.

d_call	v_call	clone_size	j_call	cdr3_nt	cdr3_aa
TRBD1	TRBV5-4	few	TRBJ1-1	TGTGCCAGCGGACGGACAGGGGGAAACACTGAAGCTTTCTTT	CASGRTGGNTEAFF
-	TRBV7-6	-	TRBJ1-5	TGTGCCAGCAGCTCGACGACAGAGAATCAGCCCCAGCATTTT	CASSSTTENQPQHF
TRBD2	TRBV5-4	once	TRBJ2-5	TGTGCCAGCAGCTCCGGTGGGGCTAGCGGGGGTTCGGAGACCCAGTACTTC	CASSSGGASGGSETQYF
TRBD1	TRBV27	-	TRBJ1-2	TGTGCCAGCAGGGGGACAGGGTCCCGGAACTATGGCTACACCTTC	CASRGTGSRNYGYTF
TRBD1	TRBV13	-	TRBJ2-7	TGTGCCAGCAGCTCCCAGGGGGCAGGGCCCTCCTACGAGCAGTACTTC	CASSSQGAGPSYEQYF
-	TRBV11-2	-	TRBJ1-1	TGTGCCAGCAGACGGTGGAACACTGAAGCTTTCTTT	CASRRWNTEAFF
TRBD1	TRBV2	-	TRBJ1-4	TGTGCCAGCGTAGCGGTATTACAGGGGGCTAACTGTTTTTTT	CASVAVLQGANCFF
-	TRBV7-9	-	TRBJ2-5	TGTGCCAGCAGCTTAACACAGGGATGGGACCAAGAGACCCAGTACTTC	CASSLTQGWDQETQYF
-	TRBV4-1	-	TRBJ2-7	TGCGCCAGCAGCCAACCCCCGGGTCGGTCCTACGAGCAGTACTTC	CASSQPPGRSYEQYF
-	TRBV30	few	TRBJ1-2	TGTGCCTGGACGAGGTTTGAGGCTAACTATGGCTACACCTTC	CAWTRFEANYGYTF
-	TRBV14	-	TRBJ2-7	TGTGCCAGCAGCTGGCGGGACGGGATGTACGAGCAGTACTTC	CASSWRDGMYEQYF
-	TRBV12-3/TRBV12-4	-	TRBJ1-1	TGTGCCAGCAGTTTAAGACAGGCGAGATTTTTCTTT	CASSLRQARFFF
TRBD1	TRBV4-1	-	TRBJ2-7	TGCGCCAGCAGCCAATCCCCCTTGGGGGACAGACCCTACGAGCAGTACTTC	CASSQSPLGDRPYEQYF
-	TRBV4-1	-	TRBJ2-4	TGCGCCAGCAGCCAGCCATTCGGGGTAGCCAAAAACATTCAGTACTTC	CASSQPFGVAKNIQYF
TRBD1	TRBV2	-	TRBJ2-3	TGTGCCAGCAGTCGGGGGACAGGGGTTACAGATACGCAGTATTTT	CASSRGTGVTDTQYF
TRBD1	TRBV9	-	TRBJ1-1	TGTGCCAGCAGCGCCGGGACAGGCCGTGAAGCTTTCTTT	CASSAGTGREAFF
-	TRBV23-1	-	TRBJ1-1	TGCGCCAGCAGTCACATTCTTCGGGGGACTGAAGCTTTCTTT	CASSHILRGTEAFF
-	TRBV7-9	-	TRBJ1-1	TGTGCCAGCAGCTTTCGACAAACCACTGAAGCTTTCTTT	CASSFRQTTEAFF
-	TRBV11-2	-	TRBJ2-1	TGTGCCAGCAGCTTAGTGGCGGGATCCATCAATGAGCAGTTCTTC	CASSLVAGSINEQFF
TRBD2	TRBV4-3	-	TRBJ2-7	TGCGCCAGCAGCCAAGATGCCCCACTAGCGGGGGGTAACGAGCAGTACTTC	CASSQDAPLAGGNEQYF
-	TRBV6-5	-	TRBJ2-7	TGTGCCAGCAGTTACTCGGAGGGGCACGTCTCCTACGAGCAGTACTTC	CASSYSEGHVSYEQYF
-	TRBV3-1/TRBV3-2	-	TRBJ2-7	TGTGCCAGCAGCCACGACCGAGGAAGTTACGAGCAGTACTTC	CASSHDRGSYEQYF
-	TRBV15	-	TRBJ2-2	TGTGCCACCAGCCTAGAGATCGTGGGGCCCGGGGAGCTGTTTTTT	CATSLEIVGPGELFF
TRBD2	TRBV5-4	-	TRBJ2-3	TGTGCCAGCAGCTCTCGGACTAGCGCCGCCCCAGATACGCAGTATTTT	CASSSRTSAAPDTQYF
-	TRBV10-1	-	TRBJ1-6	TGCGCCAGCAGTGACCGGACAGACAATTCACCCCTCCACTTT	CASSDRTDNSPLHF
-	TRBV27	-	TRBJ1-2	TGTGCCAGCAGTTTATCTTGGACAGACTATGGCTACACCTTC	CASSLSWTDYGYTF
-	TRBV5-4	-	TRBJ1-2	TGTGCCAGCAGCTTGGGGACAGCGGACTATGGCTACACCTTC	CASSLGTADYGYTF
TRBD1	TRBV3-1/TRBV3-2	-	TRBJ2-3	TGTGCCAGCAGCCAAGGGTTTCTGGACAGGGGAAATACGCAGTATTTT	CASSQGFLDRGNTQYF
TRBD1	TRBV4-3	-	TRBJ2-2	TGCGCCAGCGGACAGGGTCCCGGGGAGCTGTTTTTT	CASGQGPGELFF
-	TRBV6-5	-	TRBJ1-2	TGTGCCAGCAGCTTGACAGGACCCTATGGCTACACCTTC	CASSLTGPYGYTF
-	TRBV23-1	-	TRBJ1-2	TGCGCCAGCAGTCAACACGGGGGGTTGGATAACTATGGCTACACCTTC	CASSQHGGLDNYGYTF
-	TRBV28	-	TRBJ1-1	TGTGCCAGCAGTTTAATGGGGGCGAGGACTGAAGCTTTCTTT	CASSLMGARTEAFF
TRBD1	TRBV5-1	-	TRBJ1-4	TGCGCCAGCAGCTTTGGACAGGGAGGAACTAATGAAAAACTGTTTTTT	CASSFGQGGTNEKLFF
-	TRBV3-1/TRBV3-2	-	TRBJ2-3	TGTGCCAGCAGGTATGGCAGGGGCACAGATACGCAGTATTTT	CASRYGRGTDTQYF
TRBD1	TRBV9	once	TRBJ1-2	TGTGCCAGCAGCGGGATGGGACAGGGGGCAAGTCTGTATGGCTACACCTTC	CASSGMGQGASLYGYTF
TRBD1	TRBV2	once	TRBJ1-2	TGTGCCAGCAAGGCGTCGACAGGGGGTCAGGATGGCTACACCTTC	CASKASTGGQDGYTF
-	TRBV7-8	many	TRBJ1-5	TGTGCCAGCAGCTTCCTAGACAATCAGCCCCAGCATTTT	CASSFLDNQPQHF
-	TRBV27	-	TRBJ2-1	TGTGCCAGCAGTTGGGGCGGGGAAGGATACAATGAGCAGTTCTTC	CASSWGGEGYNEQFF
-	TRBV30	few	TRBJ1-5	TGTGCCTGGAGGCCCGCCGGAGGGCAGCCCCAGCATTTT	CAWRPAGGQPQHF
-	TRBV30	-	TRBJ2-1	TGTGCCTGGAGTCTCAGGTCTACGCAATTATACAATGAGCAGTTCTTC	CAWSLRSTQLYNEQFF
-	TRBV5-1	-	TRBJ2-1	TGCGCCAGCAGCTTGGCGGGATACTTGGTGGGGAATGAGCAGTTCTTC	CASSLAGYLVGNEQFF
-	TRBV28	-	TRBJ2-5	TGTGCCACCATGTCGGGCGGGGCGAACCAAGAGACCCAGTACTTC	CATMSGGANQETQYF
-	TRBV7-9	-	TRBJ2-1	TGTGCCAGCAGCCTCGTAGGTAGCGGATACAATGAGCAGTTCTTC	CASSLVGSGYNEQFF
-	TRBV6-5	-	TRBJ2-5	TGTGCCTCAAGACCCGGGTCCCAAGAGACCCAGTACTTC	CASRPGSQETQYF
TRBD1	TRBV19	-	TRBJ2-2	TGTGCCAGTAGTATAGAAAAAACAGGGGGCCGCACCGGGGAGCTGTTTTTT	CASSIEKTGGRTGELFF
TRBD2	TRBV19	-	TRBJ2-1	TGTGCCAGTAGTTGGACTAGGATTGTCTCCTACAATGAGCAGTTCTTC	CASSWTRIVSYNEQFF
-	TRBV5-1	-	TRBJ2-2	TGCGCCAGCAGGGAGGCGGGGGCCTACGGGGAGCTGTTTTTT	CASREAGAYGELFF
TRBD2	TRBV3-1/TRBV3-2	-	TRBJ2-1	TGTGCCAGCAGCCCCCCGGGACTAGCGCCTCAGAATGAGCAGTTCTTC	CASSPPGLAPQNEQFF
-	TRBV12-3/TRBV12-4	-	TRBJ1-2	TGTGCCAGCAGTTTATCAAACAGCTATGGCTACACCTTC	CASSLSNSYGYTF
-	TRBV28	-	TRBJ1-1	TGTGCCAGCAGTTTGGGGGGAGGATGGACTGAAGCTTTCTTT	CASSLGGGWTEAFF
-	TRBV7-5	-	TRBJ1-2	TGTGTCAGAAGCCTCGGGGAGAATGGCTACACCTTC	CVRSLGENGYTF